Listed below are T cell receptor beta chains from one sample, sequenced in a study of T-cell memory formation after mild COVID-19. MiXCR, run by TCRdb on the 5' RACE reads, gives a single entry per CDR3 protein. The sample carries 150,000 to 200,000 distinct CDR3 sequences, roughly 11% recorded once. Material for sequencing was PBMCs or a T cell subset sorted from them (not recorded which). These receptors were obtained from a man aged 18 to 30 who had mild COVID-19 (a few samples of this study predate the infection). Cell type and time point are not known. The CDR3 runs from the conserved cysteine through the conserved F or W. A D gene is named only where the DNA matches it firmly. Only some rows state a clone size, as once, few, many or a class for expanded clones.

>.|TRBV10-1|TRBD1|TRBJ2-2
CASSRQGANSGELFF
TGCGCCAGCAGTCGACAGGGGGCGAATAGCGGGGAGCTGTTTTTT
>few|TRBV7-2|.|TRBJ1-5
CASSPTPLAAYYQPQHF
TGTGCCAGCAGCCCCACCCCCTTGGCAGCATACTATCAGCCCCAGCATTTT
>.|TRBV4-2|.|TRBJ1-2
CASSQVIRAGNYGYTF
TGTGCCAGCAGCCAAGTGATAAGGGCAGGGAACTATGGCTACACCTTC
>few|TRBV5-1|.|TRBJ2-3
CASSRQLSTDTQYF
TGCGCCAGCAGTAGGCAGCTTAGCACAGATACGCAGTATTTT
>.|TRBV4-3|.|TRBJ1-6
CASSPRMQPVGSPLHF
TGCGCCAGCAGCCCTAGAATGCAGCCAGTCGGTTCACCCCTCCACTTT
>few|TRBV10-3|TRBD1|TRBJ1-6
CAIRGQEGNSPLHF
TGTGCCATCAGGGGACAGGAGGGGAATTCACCCCTCCACTTT
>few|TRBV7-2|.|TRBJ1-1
CASGSWSTEAFF
TGTGCCAGCGGCTCGTGGAGCACTGAAGCTTTCTTT
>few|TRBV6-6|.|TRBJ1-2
CASSSPDRPLYGYTF
TGTGCCAGCAGTTCGCCGGACCGACCTCTCTATGGCTACACCTTC
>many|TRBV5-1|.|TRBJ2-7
CASSFTGYEQYF
TGCGCCAGCAGCTTTACAGGGTACGAGCAGTACTTC
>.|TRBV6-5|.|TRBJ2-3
CASSYFGTSEDTQYF
TGTGCCAGCAGTTACTTTGGGACATCTGAAGATACGCAGTATTTT
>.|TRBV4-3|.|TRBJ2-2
CASSQDLDPGELFF
TGCGCCAGCAGCCAAGATTTGGATCCCGGGGAGCTGTTTTTT
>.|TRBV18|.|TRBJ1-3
CASSPNENLQGNTIYF
TGTGCCAGCTCACCCAACGAAAACCTACAGGGAAACACCATATATTTT
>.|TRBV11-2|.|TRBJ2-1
CASSLEGPWVFF
TGTGCCAGCAGCTTAGAAGGCCCCTGGGTGTTCTTC
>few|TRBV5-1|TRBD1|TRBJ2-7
CASSLVGQLPGYEQYF
TGCGCCAGCAGCTTGGTGGGACAGCTACCCGGCTACGAGCAGTACTTC
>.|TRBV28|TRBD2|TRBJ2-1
CASSLFHAGGLYNEQFF
TGTGCCAGCAGTTTATTCCATGCGGGGGGCCTCTACAATGAGCAGTTCTTC
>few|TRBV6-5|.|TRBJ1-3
CASRARSSGNTIYF
TGTGCCAGCAGGGCACGGAGCTCTGGAAACACCATATATTTT
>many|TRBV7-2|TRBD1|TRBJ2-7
CASSLEAGGYEQYF
TGTGCCAGCAGCTTAGAAGCAGGGGGTTACGAGCAGTACTTC
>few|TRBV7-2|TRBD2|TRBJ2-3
CANRLAGGPNTQYF
TGTGCCAACAGACTAGCGGGGGGCCCTAATACGCAGTATTTT
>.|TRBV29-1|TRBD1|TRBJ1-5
CSSQEGAGQPQHF
TGCAGCTCCCAGGAGGGGGCAGGTCAGCCCCAGCATTTT
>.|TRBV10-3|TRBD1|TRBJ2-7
CAITGTVGAPYEQYF
TGTGCCATCACGGGGACAGTGGGTGCCCCCTACGAGCAGTACTTC
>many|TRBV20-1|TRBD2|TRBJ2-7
CSARDRGGGYEQYF
TGCAGTGCTAGAGATCGTGGGGGGGGCTACGAGCAGTACTTC
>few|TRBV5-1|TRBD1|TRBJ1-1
CASSLSTGNPGGTEAFF
TGCGCCAGCAGCTTGTCGACAGGGAACCCGGGGGGCACTGAAGCTTTCTTT
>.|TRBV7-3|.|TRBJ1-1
CASSFSQGTEAFF
TGTGCCAGCAGCTTCTCTCAGGGGACTGAAGCTTTCTTT
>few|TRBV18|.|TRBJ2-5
CASSDNQETQYF
TGTGCCAGCTCGGACAACCAAGAGACCCAGTACTTC
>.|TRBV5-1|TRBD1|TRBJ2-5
CASSLRTGGGETQYF
TGCGCCAGCAGCTTGCGTACAGGGGGCGGAGAGACCCAGTACTTC
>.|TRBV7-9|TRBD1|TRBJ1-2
CASSPGGWEYGYTF
TGTGCCAGCAGCCCAGGGGGCTGGGAGTACGGCTACACCTTC
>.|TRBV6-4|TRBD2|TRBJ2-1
CASSVSSGGWNEQFF
TGTGCCAGCAGTGTCTCTAGCGGGGGCTGGAATGAGCAGTTCTTC
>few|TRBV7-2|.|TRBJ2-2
CASSFRRGVGTGELFF
TGTGCCAGCAGCTTCCGGAGGGGGGTTGGCACCGGGGAGCTGTTTTTT